A selection of T cell receptor beta chains follows, all from one sample in a study of T cell changes during pregnancy in multiple sclerosis. The repertoire was sequenced with immunoSEQ multiplex PCR; TCRdb's copy has only in-frame clones and lacks some. The profile shows 70,000 to 100,000 clones, approximately 92% of them singletons. Sample: peripheral blood, taken in the first trimester of pregnancy. These receptors were collected from a female donor with multiple sclerosis, enrolled in a pregnancy study. Each CDR3 is given with its conserved first and last residue. A D gene is named only where the DNA matches it firmly.

J,V,D,length,DNA,CDR3
TRBJ1-6,TRBV16,NA,15,TGTGCCAGCAGCCCCCTCGGACAGCATAATTCACCCCTCCACTTT,CASSPLGQHNSPLHF
TRBJ1-4,TRBV5-6,TRBD1,15,TGTGCCAGCAGCGGCGGACAGGGGTTGGATGAAAAACTGTTTTTT,CASSGGQGLDEKLFF
TRBJ1-4,TRBV28,NA,14,TGTGCCAGCAGTTTACGAAGGAGTAATGAAAAACTGTTTTTT,CASSLRRSNEKLFF
TRBJ2-1,TRBV27,TRBD2,15,TGTGCCAGCAGTGGAAAGGGACTAGCGGACAATGAGCAGTTCTTC,CASSGKGLADNEQFF
TRBJ1-4,TRBV5-4,NA,15,TGTGCCAGCAGCTTGGAAGACAGAACTAATGAAAAACTGTTTTTT,CASSLEDRTNEKLFF
TRBJ2-6,TRBV28,TRBD1,16,TGTGCCAGCAGTATCACAGGGGACTCTGGGGCCAACGTCCTGACTTTC,CASSITGDSGANVLTF
TRBJ2-2,TRBV2,NA,13,TGTGCCAGCAGGACAGTTCCAACCGGGGAGCTGTTTTTT,CASRTVPTGELFF
TRBJ1-2,TRBV19,TRBD1,15,TGTGCCAGTAGGGCGGGGACAGGGGACTCCTATGGCTACACCTTC,CASRAGTGDSYGYTF
TRBJ2-7,TRBV7-9,NA,13,TGTGCCAGCAGCCTAGACAGCTCCTACGAGCAGTACTTC,CASSLDSSYEQYF
TRBJ1-2,TRBV19,NA,14,TGTGCCAGTAACAATGGGGAGGTCCCCTATGGCTACACCTTC,CASNNGEVPYGYTF
TRBJ1-1,TRBV7-3,TRBD1,18,TGTGCCAGCAGCTTAACGGGGTTGGGACAGGGGGCTGGCACTGAAGCTTTCTTT,CASSLTGLGQGAGTEAFF
TRBJ1-1,TRBV7-9,NA,15,TGTGCCAGCAGCTTAGGACACAGCATGAACACTGAAGCTTTCTTT,CASSLGHSMNTEAFF
TRBJ1-1,TRBV19,TRBD1,15,TGTGCCACCACGGTACTAGGACAGGGGGCCACTGAAGCTTTCTTT,CATTVLGQGATEAFF
TRBJ1-5,TRBV7-8,TRBD1,15,TGTGCCAGCAGCTTAAGGGACAGGGGGCGTCAGCCCCAGCATTTT,CASSLRDRGRQPQHF
TRBJ1-1,TRBV18,TRBD1,14,TGTGCCAGCTCACCACAGGGGGCCCACACTGAAGCTTTCTTT,CASSPQGAHTEAFF
TRBJ1-1,TRBV28,NA,12,TGTGCCAGCAGTTTGGGGCGTACAGAAGCTTTCTTT,CASSLGRTEAFF